The 5 T cell receptor beta chains presented below share a single source sample, sequenced in a study of early T cells in non-severe SARS-CoV-2 infection. TCRdb reprocessed the 5' RACE reads via MiXCR and lists one record per CDR3 protein. The sample gives roughly 60,000 distinct CDR3 sequences, roughly 5.9% of which show up once; approximately 6.3% is in the top ten. The specimen sequenced was whole blood. All receptors derive from an adult who was a healthcare worker with PCR-confirmed SARS-CoV-2 infection or an uninfected control (not recorded which).

This clonotype was seen a handful of times. The genes are TRBV6-5 and TRBJ1-2; TRBD1 aligns across 8 bases. This CDR3 is built from 14 residues. Trimming cost V 0 bases and J 8 bases; bases outside gene matches: 5. The germline gives CDR1 MNHEY, CDR2 SVGAGI. The CDR3, as DNA: TGTGCCAGCAGTTACTCGCAGGGGGCAAGGGGCTACACCTTC. Its protein is CASSYSQGARGYTF.

The chain is built from TRBV11-2 and TRBJ1-1; D might be TRBD1 (5 bases). The V and J ends lost 4 bases and 0 bases respectively, with 24 bases between them. Per germline, CDR1 SGHAT and CDR2 FQNNGV. The CDR3 is 19 amino acids. CDR3 loop: CASSSLLRGGGFMNTEAFF. CDR3 nucleotides: TGTGCCAGCAGCTCCCTCCTCCGCGGGGGAGGATTTATGAACACTGAAGCTTTCTTT. Using reference TRBV11-2 and TRBJ1-1 for the parts outside the CDR3, the full variable domain is EAGVAQSPRYKIIEKRQSVAFWCNPISGHATLYWYQQILGQGPKLLIQFQNNGVVDDSQLPKDRFSAERLKGVDSTLKIQPAKLEDSAVYLCASSSLLRGGGFMNTEAFFGQGTRLTVV.

The sample holds a few counts of this clonotype. The rearrangement uses TRBV6-6 and TRBJ2-3, with 9 bases fitting TRBD2. The length of the CDR3 is 15 residues. V was clipped by 3 bases and J by 5 bases; unmatched bases: 6. Germline assignment: CDR1 MNHNY and CDR2 SVGAGI (reference sequence). The chain's CDR3 is CASSYGGGAGDTQYF. In nucleotides, the CDR3 is TGTGCCAGCAGTTATGGCGGGGGGGCAGGAGATACGCAGTATTTT.

J is TRBJ2-1 and V is TRBV18; 12 positions agree with TRBD2. The junction had 4 bases not matched to a gene; V was cut back by 3 bases and J by 7 bases. The CDR3 runs 15 residues. Germline V gene sequence: CDR1 KGHSH, CDR2 LQKENI. The CDR3: CASSPTSGRRNEQFF. CDR3 in DNA: TGTGCCAGCTCACCTACTAGCGGGAGGAGGAATGAGCAGTTCTTC.

The gene calls are TRBV5-1 and TRBJ2-3; D ambiguous. V lost 0 bases, J lost 3 bases, and 5 bases lay in between. The CDR3 is made up of 13 amino acids. Germline lookup yields CDR1 SGHRS and CDR2 YFSETQ. CDR3 amino acids: CASSLVATDTQYF. The CDR3 bases are TGCGCCAGCAGCTTGGTTGCAACAGATACGCAGTATTTT.